This T cell receptor beta chain was profiled in a study of T cell changes during pregnancy in multiple sclerosis (dated by TCRdb to 2018 to 2020). Broadly, across the study: Changes in the T cell repertoire over the course of pregnancy were examined in this study in women with multiple sclerosis.

CDR1 SGHDT and CDR2 YYEEEE are derived from the germline V gene. V loses 4 bases, J loses 2 bases, and the germline ends lie 9 bases apart. The CDR3 spans 13 residues, from the cysteine through the phenylalanine. Only the CDR3 DNA stays, 39 bases, in frame from base 1. The method behind the library was the immunoSEQ multiplex PCR assay. What TCRdb holds here is the immuneACCESS table cut down to in-frame rearrangements. Part of the clones is not present; checked against another copy, under half of the missing clones reflect an unresolved V gene, and the others are unexplained. This sample is represented by 30,000 to 35,000 clones; about 90% of them were singletons. The ten largest clones capture roughly 4.8% of the sample. In its sample, this clone was seen a few times. Its antigen is unknown. The input lacks base qualities; no much larger clone sits a single base away.

The rearrangement joined TRBV5-6 to TRBJ1-2; the best D guess is TRBD1, with 6 bases matching. This specimen was CD8+ T cells from peripheral blood mononuclear cells, taken after pregnancy. This TCR was sampled from a female donor with multiple sclerosis, enrolled in a pregnancy study. CDR3 sequence: CASSLDRNYGYTF. The nucleotides are TGTGCCAGCAGCCTTGACAGGAACTATGGCTACACCTTC.